These 29 T cell receptor beta chains were sequenced from one sample in a study of blood T cell repertoires in COVID-19. Only in-frame clones appear in the TCRdb table, and some are missing; sequencing was by immunoSEQ multiplex PCR. The profile shows roughly 80,000 clones, over 75% of them singletons. Material for sequencing was peripheral blood. The receptor source for this set is a man aged 80 or over with acute or convalescent COVID-19.

In its sample, this clone was seen once. The J gene is TRBJ2-1, the V gene TRBV12-3 or TRBV12-4, with TRBD2 matching over 11 bases. The CDR3 contains 13 residues. J lost 10 bases, V lost 6 bases, and 5 bases had no gene match. CDR3 region: CASSPRLAGEQFF. CDR3 bases: TGTGCCAGCAGCCCCCGACTAGCGGGGGAGCAGTTCTTC.

The V gene is TRBV6-5, the J gene TRBJ1-1; 7 bases line up with TRBD1. Germline V gives CDR1 MNHEY, CDR2 SVGAGI. The CDR3 sequence is 15 residues long. Trimming cost V 5 bases and J 5 bases; bases outside gene matches: 11. CDR3 in DNA: TGTGCCAGCAGTCCTTATCCCAGGGGGATGACTGAAGCTTTCTTT. It translates to CASSPYPRGMTEAFF.

The rearrangement links TRBV3-1 (or the pseudogene TRBV3-2) to TRBJ2-5; TRBD2 is a possible D gene (6 bases). Germline V CDR1 and CDR2: LGHDT, YNNKEL (reference sequence). There are 17 residues in the CDR3. With 0 bases removed from V and 3 bases from J, the gap between germline ends came to 17 bases. Here the CDR3 reads CASSQDRGSGKKETQYF. In DNA, the CDR3 is TGTGCCAGCAGCCAAGATCGCGGTAGCGGAAAGAAAGAGACCCAGTACTTC.

J is TRBJ2-1 and V is TRBV5-1, with D possibly being TRBD2 (5 bases). Looked up from germline, CDR1 is SGHRS and CDR2 is YFSETQ. V was pared by 2 bases and J by 2 bases, with 8 bases between. CDR3 size: 14 residues. CDR3 region: CASSFSGTYNEQFF. The CDR3 nucleotides are TGCGCCAGCAGCTTCTCCGGGACCTACAATGAGCAGTTCTTC.

The chain couples TRBV5-1 to TRBJ1-2; 8 nucleotides match TRBD1. Germline trimming cut 0 bases from V and 3 bases from J; bases unmatched to any gene: 4. This CDR3 is 15 amino acids long. Germline values: CDR1 SGHRS, CDR2 YFSETQ. The CDR3 reads CASSLAAGGDYGYTF. The CDR3 DNA sequence: TGCGCCAGCAGCTTGGCGGCAGGGGGCGACTATGGCTACACCTTC.

V usage is TRBV7-8 and J usage is TRBJ2-1; 12 bases line up with TRBD2. The CDR3 has 16 amino acids. The germline CDR1 and CDR2 sequences are SGHVS and FQNEAQ. Trimming at V came to 4 bases and at J to 5 bases, leaving 6 bases not matched to a gene. The CDR3 bases are TGTGCCAGCAGCTCCCTCCTAGCGGGGGGGAACAATGAGCAGTTCTTC. Translation: CASSSLLAGGNNEQFF. Together with reference TRBV7-8 and TRBJ2-1, the CDR3 gives the full variable domain: GAGVSQSPRYKVAKRGQDVALRCDPISGHVSLFWYQQALGQGPEFLTYFQNEAQLDKSGLPSDRFFAERPEGSVSTLKIQRTQQEDSAVYLCASSSLLAGGNNEQFFGPGTRLTVL.

The chain uses TRBV5-6 and TRBJ1-5; 7 bases align to TRBD1. The CDR3 loop spans 16 amino acids. The J segment lost 5 bases and the V segment lost 3 bases, leaving 11 bases of the junction unmatched. Germline V gene lookup returns CDR1 SGHDT and CDR2 YYEEEE. This CDR3 is CASSYRGWDSYQPQHF. CDR3 in DNA: TGTGCCAGCAGCTACCGAGGGTGGGACAGTTATCAGCCCCAGCATTTT.

This clone was picked up one time. J is TRBJ1-1 and V is TRBV19, with 7 nucleotides matching TRBD1. This CDR3 has 18 residues. Per germline, CDR1 LNHDA and CDR2 SQIVND (reference sequence). V shed 3 bases and J 4 bases; nucleotides not matched to a gene: 17. Here the CDR3 DNA reads TGTGCCAGTAGTATCCCTACCAACAGGGGCGGTCTATCCACTGAAGCTTTCTTT. Protein product: CASSIPTNRGGLSTEAFF.

V usage is TRBV11-3 and J usage is TRBJ2-7, with D possibly matching TRBD1 (6 bases). The CDR3 has 13 amino acids. V was cut by 3 bases and J by 3 bases, with 9 bases left in between. Germline-derived CDR1 and CDR2 are SGHNT and YENEEA. The CDR3 coding sequence is TGTGCCAGCAGCTTGTCACAGGGCTACGAGCAGTACTTC. Translating it yields CASSLSQGYEQYF.

The rearrangement links TRBV3-1 (or the pseudogene TRBV3-2) to TRBJ2-3, with D possibly matching TRBD2 (6 bases). The CDR3 runs to 15 residues. Trimming removed 1 base from V and 4 bases from J, with 12 bases in between. Germline V CDR1 and CDR2: LGHDT, YNNKEL (reference sequence). The CDR3: CASSQGLEGADTQYF. CDR3 sequence (DNA): TGTGCCAGCAGCCAAGGACTGGAGGGAGCAGATACGCAGTATTTT.

This clone has a handful of counts. This chain connects TRBV11-1 to TRBJ2-7; the D is unclear. The CDR3 extends over 13 amino acids. From germline, CDR1 is SGHAT and CDR2 FQDESV (reference sequence). Trimming cost V 3 bases and J 3 bases, with 9 bases left between them. The CDR3 DNA sequence: TGTGCCAGCAGCTTTATGAGCGACTACGAGCAGTACTTC. Its translation: CASSFMSDYEQYF.

V gene TRBV5-4 combines with J gene TRBJ2-3; 9 positions agree with TRBD2. The germline V gene has CDR1 SGHNT and CDR2 YYREEE (reference sequence). The CDR3 has 16 amino acids. The V and J ends lost 3 bases and 4 bases, in that order; junction bases with no gene match: 9. DNA of the CDR3: TGTGCCAGCAGCTCCCGAGGAGCGGGGGGCGCAGATACGCAGTATTTT. It yields the protein CASSSRGAGGADTQYF.

V usage is TRBV19 and J usage is TRBJ2-1; tentative D call: TRBD1 (7 bases). This CDR3 is 16 amino acids long. V lost 5 bases and J 4 bases, leaving 18 bases between the germline ends. CDR1 and CDR2 from the germline V gene are LNHDA and SQIVND (reference sequence). CDR3 in DNA: TGTGCCAGTAGTTACGACAGGGACTCCCCTTACAATGAGCAGTTCTTC. It yields the protein CASSYDRDSPYNEQFF.

The genes are TRBV27 and TRBJ1-1; D possibly corresponds to TRBD1 (5 bases). Germline CDR1 is MNHEY and CDR2 is SMNVEV (reference sequence). V was trimmed by 7 bases and J by 0 bases, leaving 6 bases between them. This CDR3 spans 12 amino acids. CDR3 in DNA: TGTGCCAGCAAGGGGATGAACACTGAAGCTTTCTTT. Translation: CASKGMNTEAFF.

V usage is TRBV10-1 and J usage is TRBJ1-4; D might be TRBD1 (5 bases). The CDR3 contains 20 residues. CDR1 and CDR2 (germline): WNHNN, SYGVQD (reference sequence). Trimming removed 4 bases from V and 7 bases from J, with 31 bases in between. The CDR3 protein is CASSGGLIWGDQFSCEKLFF. CDR3 nucleotide sequence: TGCGCCAGCAGTGGGGGCTTGATCTGGGGGGATCAGTTCTCATGTGAAAAACTGTTTTTT.

This clone was seen a handful of times. This rearrangement joins TRBV19 to TRBJ1-5, with a possible D match to TRBD1 (6 bases). Germline V CDR1 and CDR2: LNHDA, SQIVND (reference sequence). With 5 bases removed from V and 2 bases from J, the gap between germline ends came to 16 bases. There are 16 residues in the CDR3. CDR3 loop: CASSSQGWYGNQPQHF. CDR3 nucleotides: TGTGCCAGTAGTTCTCAGGGGTGGTACGGCAATCAGCCCCAGCATTTT.

The chain links TRBV7-6 to TRBJ2-3; 9 bases match TRBD1. This CDR3 comprises 16 residues. Per the germline V gene, CDR1 is SGHVS and CDR2 is FNYEAQ. The V and J ends lost 4 bases and 7 bases, in that order; junction bases with no gene match: 12. CDR3 sequence (DNA): TGTGCCAGCAGCTCAACCCCCTCGGGACAGGGACATACGCAGTATTTT. It encodes CASSSTPSGQGHTQYF. The full variable domain, completed using reference TRBV7-6 and TRBJ2-3, is GAGVSQSPRYKVTKRGQDVALRCDPISGHVSLYWYRQALGQGPEFLTYFNYEAQQDKSGLPNDRFSAERPEGSISTLTIQRTEQRDSAMYRCASSSTPSGQGHTQYFGPGTRLTVL.

The chain couples TRBV5-4 to TRBJ2-7; 7 nucleotides match TRBD2. J lost 0 bases, V lost 3 bases, and 3 bases had no gene match. Germline-derived CDR1 and CDR2 are SGHNT and YYREEE (reference sequence). CDR3 size: 14 residues. The CDR3 nucleotides are TGTGCCAGCAGCTGGGGGGGACTCTCCTACGAGCAGTACTTC. Its translation: CASSWGGLSYEQYF.

The V call is TRBV5-1, the J call TRBJ1-1; D is perhaps TRBD1 (5 bases). The germline V and J ends were trimmed by 4 bases and 0 bases, with 10 bases remaining between them. The germline V gene encodes CDR1 SGHRS and CDR2 YFSETQ. The CDR3 sequence is 14 residues long. CDR3 in amino acids: CASSADSMNTEAFF. DNA of the CDR3: TGCGCCAGCAGCGCTGACAGCATGAACACTGAAGCTTTCTTT.

This chain links TRBV5-4 with TRBJ1-2; no definite D call. The V end lost 0 bases, the J end lost 4 bases, and 10 bases lay between the germline ends. CDR1 and CDR2 (germline): SGHNT, YYREEE (reference sequence). CDR3 length: 14 amino acids. CDR3 amino acids: CASSLGEGGYGYTF. CDR3 nucleotide sequence: TGTGCCAGCAGCTTGGGAGAGGGTGGCTATGGCTACACCTTC.

The V gene is TRBV5-1, the J gene TRBJ2-7, with TRBD2 identical over 8 bases. CDR3 length equals 15 residues. The V gene's germline CDR1 is SGHRS and CDR2 YFSETQ. V gave up 5 bases and J gave up 1 base; unmatched junction bases: 8. The CDR3 spells CASSYLAGASYEQYF. For the CDR3, the DNA is TGCGCCAGCAGTTATCTAGCGGGCGCGTCCTACGAGCAGTACTTC.

The gene calls are TRBV7-9 and TRBJ1-1; D is ambiguous. V was pared by 5 bases and J by 1 base, with 5 bases between. The CDR3 loop spans 12 amino acids. CDR1 and CDR2 from the germline V gene are SEHNR and FQNEAQ (reference sequence). The CDR3 region is CASSRQNTEAFF. The CDR3 DNA sequence: TGTGCCAGCAGCCGACAGAACACTGAAGCTTTCTTT.

The V and J genes are TRBV2 and TRBJ2-5, with 13 bases aligning to TRBD2. V was clipped by 4 bases and J by 9 bases; unmatched bases: 11. CDR1 SNHLY and CDR2 FYNNEI come from the germline V gene. This CDR3 contains 16 residues. CDR3 sequence: CASSGLAGGRSRAQYF. CDR3 DNA sequence: TGTGCCAGCAGTGGACTAGCGGGGGGCCGATCGAGGGCCCAGTACTTC.

This clone was seen a single time. A clone one base away is much larger, so this may be a read error. Other DNA variants within this sample encode the same CDR3. The CDR3 DNA follows: TGTGCCAGCAGCTTGGAATCCCGCACTGAAGCTTTCTTT. This sequence encodes CASSLESRTEAFF. V and J are TRBV5-4 and TRBJ1-1; D unclear. The CDR3 has 13 amino acids. CDR1 is SGHNT and CDR2 is YYREEE in the germline V gene (reference sequence). V gave up 0 bases and J gave up 4 bases, with 7 bases separating them.

The J gene is TRBJ2-2, the V gene TRBV24-1, with 7 bases that match TRBD1. CDR3 length: 15 amino acids. With 3 bases clipped from V and 3 bases from J, the junction kept 3 bases outside the gene matches. CDR1 and CDR2 from the germline V gene are KGHDR and SFDVKD. CDR3 bases: TGTGCCACCAGTGATGCCGGACAGGACACCGGGGAGCTGTTTTTT. As protein: CATSDAGQDTGELFF.

This clone has just one count. V and J are TRBV7-9 and TRBJ1-4; 8 positions agree with TRBD1. V lost 1 base, J lost 8 bases, and 3 bases stayed unmatched. CDR1 is SEHNR, CDR2 FQNEAQ, per germline (reference sequence). This CDR3 spans 14 amino acids. CDR3 loop: CASSLGGDREKLFF. CDR3 nucleotides: TGTGCCAGCAGCTTAGGAGGGGACAGGGAAAAACTGTTTTTT.

The chain uses TRBV30 and TRBJ1-5; TRBD1 agrees at 12 bases. V trimming: 3 bases; J trimming: 2 bases; junction bases outside the gene matches: 5. The CDR3 extends over 16 amino acids. Germline lookup yields CDR1 GTSNPN and CDR2 SVGIG (reference sequence). The CDR3 DNA is TGTGCCTGGAGCGCCGGGACAGGGGGCCGCAATCAGCCCCAGCATTTT. Translated, it gives CAWSAGTGGRNQPQHF.

This clone appeared many times. This sequence joins TRBV18 and TRBJ2-2, with 7 bases identical to TRBD2. V lost 3 bases to trimming and J lost 0 bases; unmatched junction nucleotides: 4. This CDR3 is 16 amino acids long. Germline V gives CDR1 KGHSH, CDR2 LQKENI. The DNA of the CDR3 is TGTGCCAGCTCACCCGGACTAGTCCCGAACACCGGGGAGCTGTTTTTT. Its protein product is CASSPGLVPNTGELFF.

V and J are TRBV7-9 and TRBJ1-1; 9 positions match TRBD1. The CDR3 sequence is 16 residues long. The ends lost 5 bases at V and 5 bases at J; junction bases unmatched: 12. The germline V gene has CDR1 SEHNR and CDR2 FQNEAQ (reference sequence). CDR3 sequence reads: CASSAIDRGVWTEAFF. DNA for the CDR3: TGTGCCAGCAGCGCAATCGACAGGGGGGTTTGGACTGAAGCTTTCTTT.